The 19 T cell receptor beta chains given below trace back to one sample, sequenced in a study of T cell clones after liver transplantation. The repertoire was sequenced with immunoSEQ multiplex PCR; TCRdb's copy has only in-frame clones and lacks some. The top ten hold about 2.5% of the sample, which has tens of thousands of clones, around 83% seen once. Sequenced here: CD4+ T cells from blood, sampled 24 months after liver transplant. These receptor sequences come from a human patient who received a liver transplant. Part of the T cell pool may stem from the graft donor.

This chain links TRBV11-2 with TRBJ2-2; 8 nucleotides align to TRBD2. V was pared by 1 base and J by 5 bases, with 3 bases of the junction left unmatched. CDR1 and CDR2 from the germline V gene are SGHAT and FQNNGV. The CDR3 is 15 amino acids. The DNA for the CDR3 is TGTGCCAGCAGCTTAGTCGGGAGGGGGACCGGGGAGCTGTTTTTT. It encodes CASSLVGRGTGELFF.

The chain carries TRBV30 and TRBJ1-2; D might be TRBD1 (6 bases). Looked up from germline, CDR1 is GTSNPN and CDR2 is SVGIG (reference sequence). The CDR3 totals 14 residues. The ends were cut back, 4 bases at V and 2 bases at J, with 14 bases in the middle. The CDR3 nucleotides are TGTGCCTGGAACGACTGGACAGAAAACTATGGCTACACCTTC. It yields the protein CAWNDWTENYGYTF.

A note on this clone: Since the CDR3 does not end with the conserved phenylalanine or tryptophan, this likely comes from a read error. Because the CDR3's place on the DNA is in doubt, the DNA is left out and the CDR3 is given as listed by TCRdb. The V and J genes are TRBV6-5 and TRBJ1-1. The CDR3 is 14 residues long, ends included. Germline assignment: CDR1 MNHEY and CDR2 SVGAGI. The CDR3 sequence is CASPSRGAFEFALC.

The J gene is TRBJ2-3, the V gene TRBV7-2; perhaps D is TRBD1 or TRBD2 (6 bases each). This CDR3 is 14 amino acids long. Germline values: CDR1 SGHTA, CDR2 FQGNSA. Trimming removed 3 bases from V and 3 bases from J, with 10 bases in between. This CDR3 is CASSFTGRTDTQYF. In DNA, the CDR3 is TGTGCCAGCAGCTTTACAGGGAGGACAGATACGCAGTATTTT.

CDR3 amino acids: CASSTGTRGETQYF. CDR3 nucleotide sequence: TGTGCCAGTAGTACCGGGACGCGGGGCGAGACCCAGTACTTC. This chain uses TRBV19 with TRBJ2-5, with D maybe TRBD2 (6 bases). The CDR3 covers 14 residues. Germline CDR1 and CDR2: LNHDA and SQIVND (reference sequence). The V end was cut by 4 bases, the J end by 5 bases, with 14 bases between.

This chain uses TRBV5-1 with TRBJ2-5; 10 bases match TRBD2. The CDR3 length is 15 residues. V lost 4 bases, J lost 5 bases, and 8 bases stayed unmatched. Germline lookup yields CDR1 SGHRS and CDR2 YFSETQ. CDR3 region: CASSRLAGGGETQYF. In DNA form, the CDR3 reads TGCGCCAGCAGCCGATTAGCGGGAGGCGGGGAGACCCAGTACTTC.

This clone was recorded only once. The chain recombines TRBV28 with TRBJ1-6; no firm D call. In germline, CDR1 is MDHEN, CDR2 SYDVKM. The length of the CDR3 is 11 residues. V lost 4 bases, J lost 6 bases, and 1 base lay in between. The CDR3 sequence is CASSSNSPLHF. The CDR3 nucleotides are TGTGCCAGCAGTTCTAATTCACCCCTCCACTTT.

The chain uses TRBV5-8 and TRBJ2-7; D gene unclear. The CDR3 has 14 amino acids. The germline V gene has CDR1 SGHTS and CDR2 YDEGEE. Trimming removed 9 bases at V and 0 bases at J, with 16 bases between. In DNA, the CDR3 is TGTGCCACCACCCCCAGGCAGGACTCCTACGAGCAGTACTTC. It encodes CATTPRQDSYEQYF.

This chain connects TRBV4-1 to TRBJ2-2; TRBD2 matches 7 bases. Trimming took 0 bases from V and 7 from J; bases not matched to a gene: 11. The CDR3 totals 17 residues. Germline loops: CDR1 MGHRA, CDR2 YSYEKL. As DNA, the CDR3 is TGCGCCAGCAGCCAAGAGTTAGGTACTAGCGTGGTCGGGGAGCTGTTTTTT. Its protein is CASSQELGTSVVGELFF.

The rearrangement uses TRBV18 and TRBJ2-7; the D call may be TRBD1 or TRBD2 (6 bases each). Trimming shortened V by 6 bases and J by 3 bases, and 18 bases separated the two germline ends. From germline, CDR1 is KGHSH and CDR2 LQKENI. CDR3 length: 15 residues. Here the CDR3 reads CASSQGGSGNYEQYF. The CDR3 coding sequence is TGTGCCAGCTCTCAAGGGGGGTCAGGCAACTACGAGCAGTACTTC.

This chain links TRBV11-1 with TRBJ1-2; perhaps TRBD1 as D (5 bases). Germline V gene sequence: CDR1 SGHAT, CDR2 FQDESV (reference sequence). Trimming removed 2 bases from V and 3 bases from J, with 10 bases in between. This CDR3 is 14 amino acids long. The CDR3 sequence: CASSLKGSDYGYTF. For the CDR3, the DNA is TGTGCCAGCAGCTTAAAGGGGTCGGACTATGGCTACACCTTC. Complete variable domain (other parts from reference TRBV11-1 and TRBJ1-2): EAEVAQSPRYKITEKSQAVAFWCDPISGHATLYWYRQILGQGPELLVQFQDESVVDDSQLPKDRFSAERLKGVDSTLKIQPAELGDSAMYLCASSLKGSDYGYTFGSGTRLTVV.

The sample holds a few counts of this clone. This sample also contains other DNA sequences that code for the same CDR3. The V call is TRBV5-1, the J call TRBJ2-1; 7 positions match TRBD2. Per the germline V gene, CDR1 is SGHRS and CDR2 is YFSETQ. V lost 2 bases and J lost 7; bases outside the gene matches: 9. The length of the CDR3 is 15 residues. CDR3 bases: TGCGCCAGCAGCTTAATTGCGGGAGAGGGGAATGAGCAGTTCTTC. This translates into CASSLIAGEGNEQFF.

This chain joins TRBV7-2 and TRBJ2-3; perhaps TRBD2 as D (5 bases). V shed 4 bases and J shed 2 bases, with 10 bases lying between them. The germline V gene has CDR1 SGHTA and CDR2 FQGNSA. The CDR3 is 14 residues long. The DNA of the CDR3 is TGTGCCAGCAGCTCTGGACTGACCACAGATACGCAGTATTTT. This translates into CASSSGLTTDTQYF.

The chain couples TRBV5-1 to TRBJ2-3; tentatively, D is TRBD1 or TRBD2 (6 bases each). CDR1 and CDR2 (germline): SGHRS, YFSETQ. The CDR3 runs 16 residues. Trimming stripped 0 bases from V and 2 bases from J, with 13 bases between. The CDR3 region has the DNA TGCGCCAGCAGCTTGGCCTTGGGGGGCTTCACAGATACGCAGTATTTT. It yields the protein CASSLALGGFTDTQYF.

The chain has TRBV5-1 and TRBJ1-2; D is possibly TRBD1 (6 bases). Trimming pared 4 bases from V and 6 bases from J, leaving 10 bases between. The germline CDR1 and CDR2 sequences are SGHRS and YFSETQ. The CDR3 spans 12 residues. CDR3 residues: CASSRDRNGYTF. The DNA for the CDR3 is TGCGCCAGCAGCCGAGACAGGAATGGCTACACCTTC.

The chain recombines TRBV28 with TRBJ2-7; D might be TRBD2 (6 bases). CDR1 is MDHEN, CDR2 SYDVKM, per germline. There are 15 residues in the CDR3. V dropped 8 bases and J dropped 4 bases, with 21 bases sitting between them. This CDR3 is CASGQWRGINYEQYF. DNA of the CDR3: TGTGCCAGCGGGCAATGGAGGGGTATCAATTACGAGCAGTACTTC.

The chain uses TRBV4-2 and TRBJ2-1; D might be TRBD2 (5 bases). The CDR3 has 12 residues. Germline assignment: CDR1 LGHNA and CDR2 YNFKEQ. V was cut by 4 bases and J by 7 bases, with 8 bases left in between. CDR3 DNA: TGTGCCAGCAGCCTAACTAGAAATGAGCAGTTCTTC. Amino acid sequence: CASSLTRNEQFF.

This clone was recorded a few times. The chain employs TRBV7-2 and TRBJ2-2, with 7 positions matching TRBD1. Germline CDR1 SGHTA, CDR2 FQGNSA. The length of the CDR3 is 17 residues. The V gene end was trimmed by 7 bases and the J gene end by 2 bases; junction bases not matched to a gene: 13. This CDR3 reads CASTPRLGTANTGELFF. The CDR3 bases are TGTGCCAGCACCCCCCGATTGGGGACAGCCAACACCGGGGAGCTGTTTTTT.

The chain uses TRBV6-1 and TRBJ2-1, with D possibly called TRBD1 or TRBD2 (5 bases each). CDR3 length: 15 residues. Trimming cost V 5 bases and J 5 bases, with 16 bases left between them. The germline CDR1 and CDR2 sequences are MNHNS and SASEGT. The CDR3 reads CASSRDPNQNNEQFF. DNA of the CDR3: TGTGCCAGCAGTCGGGACCCAAACCAAAACAATGAGCAGTTCTTC.